Below, 31 T cell receptor beta chains from the same sample are listed, as sequenced in a study of OX40 agonist ivuxolimab in advanced cancers. The method was immunoSEQ multiplex PCR; TCRdb's version includes in-frame clones alone and lacks a portion of them. The sample consists of 100,000 or so clones, more than 80% of them appearing once. This specimen was CD4+ or CD8+ T cells sorted from blood, taken in a trial of the OX40 agonist ivuxolimab. The receptor source for this set is an adult with an advanced solid tumor such as melanoma, head and neck, liver or kidney cancer.

The chain links TRBV5-1 to TRBJ2-2; D unclear. V was clipped by 0 bases and J by 4 bases, with 7 bases between them. This CDR3 has 14 amino acids. Germline V CDR1 and CDR2: SGHRS, YFSETQ. As DNA, the CDR3 is TGCGCCAGCAGCTTGGGGCTATTCACCGGGGAGCTGTTTTTT. Its protein product is CASSLGLFTGELFF.

The J gene is TRBJ2-7, the V gene TRBV5-8; 16 nucleotides align to TRBD2. The length of the CDR3 is 18 residues. Germline V gives CDR1 SGHTS, CDR2 YDEGEE. V lost 4 bases and J lost 0; bases outside the gene matches: 7. The CDR3 region has the DNA TGTGCCAGCAGCCCGGGACTAGCGGGAGGGACCCTCTCCTACGAGCAGTACTTC. Its protein is CASSPGLAGGTLSYEQYF.

The genes are TRBV11-2 and TRBJ2-3, with D perhaps matching TRBD1 or TRBD2 (6 bases each). The CDR3 sequence is 14 residues long. The ends were cut back, 1 base at V and 10 bases at J, with 15 bases in the middle. Germline CDR1 is SGHAT and CDR2 is FQNNGV. The CDR3 sequence is CASSLGVRGLSQYF. The CDR3 DNA follows: TGTGCCAGCAGCTTAGGAGTCCGGGGGCTGTCGCAGTATTTT.

The V call is TRBV18, the J call TRBJ1-1; 7 bases are shared with TRBD1. CDR1 KGHSH and CDR2 LQKENI come from the germline V gene. CDR3 length: 16 amino acids. Losses at the gene ends were 5 bases for V and 0 bases for J; bases not matched to a gene: 9. CDR3 sequence (DNA): TGTGCCAGCTCAGGGCGGACAGGAGTTATGAACACTGAAGCTTTCTTT. This gives the protein CASSGRTGVMNTEAFF.

The genes are TRBV10-1 and TRBJ2-2; D may be TRBD2 (5 bases). Germline-derived CDR1 and CDR2 are WNHNN and SYGVQD (reference sequence). V was shortened by 3 bases and J by 5 bases, with 13 bases between the two germline ends. The CDR3 runs to 15 residues. CDR3 loop: CASSDYRGVTGELFF. The CDR3 nucleotides are TGCGCCAGCAGTGATTATCGGGGAGTTACCGGGGAGCTGTTTTTT.

In its sample, this clone was seen once. The rearrangement links TRBV6-5 to TRBJ2-5, with 10 bases aligning to TRBD2. The V gene end was trimmed by 5 bases and the J gene end by 0 bases; junction bases not matched to a gene: 3. The CDR3 has 15 amino acids. Germline V gene sequence: CDR1 MNHEY, CDR2 SVGAGI. The CDR3 DNA reads as TGTGCCAGCAGTCGGACTAGCGGTTACCAAGAGACCCAGTACTTC. It yields the protein CASSRTSGYQETQYF.

The chain employs TRBV10-3 and TRBJ1-2; D remains ambiguous. The CDR3 has 13 residues. The V and J ends lost 8 bases and 0 bases respectively, with 10 bases between them. Germline CDR1 reads ENHRY; CDR2 reads SYGVKD. The CDR3, as DNA: TGTGCCATCGGTAAAGACGCTAACTATGGCTACACCTTC. Protein sequence: CAIGKDANYGYTF.

A few counts support this clone. This chain joins TRBV5-1 and TRBJ2-7; D not resolved. Germline assignment: CDR1 SGHRS and CDR2 YFSETQ. The CDR3 has 14 amino acids. The V and J ends lost 5 bases and 0 bases respectively, with 12 bases between them. CDR3 DNA sequence: TGCGCCAGCAGACAAGCGACGAGCTCCTACGAGCAGTACTTC. It translates to CASRQATSSYEQYF.

The chain employs TRBV5-1 and TRBJ2-3; D ambiguous. Germline CDR1 reads SGHRS; CDR2 reads YFSETQ. V was pared by 4 bases and J by 3 bases, with 15 bases between. The CDR3 sequence is 15 residues long. In DNA, the CDR3 is TGCGCCAGCAGCCCCGACTGGATAGGGACAGATACGCAGTATTTT. Its protein product is CASSPDWIGTDTQYF.

This rearrangement joins TRBV7-9 to TRBJ2-1; 12 nucleotides match TRBD1. The CDR3 runs 16 residues. CDR1 SEHNR and CDR2 FQNEAQ come from the germline V gene (reference sequence). V trimming: 3 bases; J trimming: 9 bases; junction bases outside the gene matches: 9. DNA for the CDR3: TGTGCCAGCAGCTTCCAAACGGGACAGGGGGCTAGTGAGCAGTTCTTC. The encoded protein is CASSFQTGQGASEQFF. Drawing the rest from reference TRBV7-9 and TRBJ2-1, the complete variable domain is DTGVSQNPRHKITKRGQNVTFRCDPISEHNRLYWYRQTLGQGPEFLTYFQNEAQLEKSRLLSDRFSAERPKGSFSTLEIQRTEQGDSAMYLCASSFQTGQGASEQFFGPGTRLTVL.

The chain is built from TRBV4-1 and TRBJ1-5; D is undetermined. This CDR3 contains 17 residues. Germline V gene lookup returns CDR1 MGHRA and CDR2 YSYEKL. V was trimmed by 3 bases and J by 2 bases, leaving 17 bases between them. Here the CDR3 DNA reads TGCGCCAGCAGCCATCCCCCCGACTTATCGGGCAATCAGCCCCAGCATTTT. Residues: CASSHPPDLSGNQPQHF.

The genes are TRBV6-5 and TRBJ1-2; 10 nucleotides agree with TRBD1. Germline V gene lookup returns CDR1 MNHEY and CDR2 SVGAGI. The CDR3 runs 14 residues. Trimming cost V 6 bases and J 4 bases; bases outside gene matches: 5. CDR3 in amino acids: CASSKDRGPYGYTF. The CDR3 coding sequence is TGTGCCAGCAGCAAAGACAGGGGGCCCTATGGCTACACCTTC.

The J gene is TRBJ2-3, the V gene TRBV5-1; no clear D gene. CDR3 length: 14 amino acids. CDR1 SGHRS and CDR2 YFSETQ come from the germline V gene. The V and J ends lost 5 bases and 2 bases respectively, with 12 bases between them. CDR3 in amino acids: CASRTGSPTDTQYF. The CDR3, as DNA: TGCGCCAGCAGGACGGGTTCCCCCACAGATACGCAGTATTTT. Using reference TRBV5-1 and TRBJ2-3 for the parts outside the CDR3, the full variable domain is KAGVTQTPRYLIKTRGQQVTLSCSPISGHRSVSWYQQTPGQGLQFLFEYFSETQRNKGNFPGRFSGRQFSNSRSEMNVSTLELGDSALYLCASRTGSPTDTQYFGPGTRLTVL.

The rearrangement uses TRBV7-2 and TRBJ1-2; 12 bases map to TRBD1. Per the germline V gene, CDR1 is SGHTA and CDR2 is FQGNSA. J lost 4 bases, V lost 0 bases, and 6 bases had no gene match. The CDR3 loop spans 17 amino acids. For the CDR3, the DNA is TGTGCCAGCAGCTTAGCTGGGACAGGGGGCAGAGCCTATGGCTACACCTTC. Its protein product is CASSLAGTGGRAYGYTF.

This chain links TRBV19 with TRBJ1-5; TRBD1 agrees at 7 bases. The CDR3 runs to 13 residues. Germline V gene sequence: CDR1 LNHDA, CDR2 SQIVND (reference sequence). V shed 4 bases and J 6 bases; nucleotides not matched to a gene: 3. The CDR3 coding sequence is TGTGCCAGTAGTAAGGGGGCAGGTCAGCCCCAGCATTTT. It translates to CASSKGAGQPQHF.

This chain uses TRBV27 with TRBJ2-7, with TRBD1 matching over 7 bases. The germline V gene has CDR1 MNHEY and CDR2 SMNVEV (reference sequence). Trimming removed 9 bases from V and 0 bases from J; junction bases left unmatched: 8. This CDR3 has 14 amino acids. The CDR3 region is CARKGQFSSYEQYF. Written as DNA, the CDR3 is TGTGCCAGGAAGGGACAGTTTAGCTCCTACGAGCAGTACTTC.

In its sample, this clone was seen a few times. The V and J genes are TRBV6-5 and TRBJ1-5; 7 bases agree with TRBD1. Germline-derived CDR1 and CDR2 are MNHEY and SVGAGI. This CDR3 has 14 amino acids. Trimming took 6 bases from V and 7 from J; bases not matched to a gene: 9. CDR3 nucleotides: TGTGCCAGCAGGAATCGACAGGGCGGGCAGCCCCAGCATTTT. It encodes CASRNRQGGQPQHF.

The chain links TRBV11-1 to TRBJ1-5; unclear D gene. Trimming shortened V by 2 bases and J by 5 bases, and 7 bases separated the two germline ends. The CDR3 covers 13 residues. Germline V gene data show CDR1 as SGHAT and CDR2 as FQDESV (reference sequence). The CDR3, as DNA: TGTGCCAGCAGCTTATGGCAGGATCAGCCCCAGCATTTT. This encodes CASSLWQDQPQHF.

The rearrangement links TRBV5-1 to TRBJ2-3, with 8 bases aligning to TRBD2. The junction had 17 bases not matched to a gene; V was cut back by 5 bases and J by 3 bases. This CDR3 comprises 18 residues. Germline assignment: CDR1 SGHRS and CDR2 YFSETQ. CDR3 DNA sequence: TGCGCCAGCAGTATCCAACCCCTAAGCGGGAGCGGAACAGATACGCAGTATTTT. Amino acid sequence: CASSIQPLSGSGTDTQYF.

This chain links TRBV5-1 with TRBJ1-3; D gene uncertain. The CDR3 covers 14 residues. Germline assignment: CDR1 SGHRS and CDR2 YFSETQ. The V and J ends lost 8 bases and 0 bases respectively, with 12 bases between them. The CDR3 region has the DNA TGCGCCAGTAGCCGGCTCGGCTCTGGAAACACCATATATTTT. It specifies CASSRLGSGNTIYF.

The chain carries TRBV9 and TRBJ2-1; unclear D gene. This CDR3 has 11 residues. V dropped 1 base and J dropped 9 bases, with 5 bases sitting between them. Germline V gene lookup returns CDR1 SGDLS and CDR2 YYNGEE. The CDR3 protein is CASSVRGEQFF. In DNA form, the CDR3 reads TGTGCCAGCAGCGTAAGAGGTGAGCAGTTCTTC.

The chain combines TRBV19 with TRBJ1-2, with a tentative D call TRBD1 (5 bases). V was cut by 3 bases and J by 5 bases, with 13 bases left in between. Germline values: CDR1 LNHDA, CDR2 SQIVND (reference sequence). There are 14 residues in the CDR3. The CDR3 reads CASSITGHRYGYTF. The CDR3, as DNA: TGTGCCAGTAGTATCACAGGCCACCGGTATGGCTACACCTTC.

This clone has just one count. The chain uses TRBV7-2 and TRBJ1-2; D remains ambiguous. V lost 0 bases, J lost 4 bases, and 12 bases lay in between. CDR1 and CDR2 from the germline V gene are SGHTA and FQGNSA. This CDR3 is 15 amino acids long. CDR3 residues: CASSLAETFSYGYTF. CDR3 DNA: TGTGCCAGCAGCTTAGCCGAGACTTTTAGCTATGGCTACACCTTC.

V gene TRBV7-8 combines with J gene TRBJ1-5; 8 bases agree with TRBD1. Trimming cost V 1 base and J 0 bases; bases outside gene matches: 5. CDR1 SGHVS and CDR2 FQNEAQ come from the germline V gene. This CDR3 comprises 17 residues. CDR3 nucleotides: TGTGCCAGCAGCTTAGACCCAGGGGGCTATAGCAATCAGCCCCAGCATTTT. It encodes CASSLDPGGYSNQPQHF.

This chain links TRBV5-1 with TRBJ2-7; 10 nucleotides line up with TRBD2. In germline, CDR1 is SGHRS, CDR2 YFSETQ. The CDR3 runs to 14 residues. The V gene end was trimmed by 5 bases and the J gene end by 4 bases; junction bases not matched to a gene: 6. The CDR3 DNA sequence: TGCGCCAGCAGTCCTAGCGGGAGTCCTTACGAGCAGTACTTC. This codes for CASSPSGSPYEQYF.

The rearrangement links TRBV5-6 to TRBJ2-1, with D perhaps TRBD2 (7 bases). The CDR3 spans 17 residues. V was pared by 0 bases and J by 5 bases, with 18 bases between. Germline assignment: CDR1 SGHDT and CDR2 YYEEEE. CDR3 sequence: CASSLGELRRGHNEQFF. The CDR3 DNA is TGTGCCAGCAGCTTGGGGGAACTCAGGCGGGGGCACAATGAGCAGTTCTTC.

The V call is TRBV6-6, the J call TRBJ1-2; D is perhaps TRBD1 (5 bases). Per the germline V gene, CDR1 is MNHNY and CDR2 is SVGAGI (reference sequence). The CDR3 totals 14 residues. V lost 4 bases and J lost 5, with 14 bases in between. The CDR3 protein is CASSSGTAIYGYTF. Here the CDR3 DNA reads TGTGCCAGCAGTTCCGGGACGGCGATTTATGGCTACACCTTC.

For this clone: At the DNA level, this CDR3 is encoded by other sequences in the same sample as well. V is TRBV7-9 and J is TRBJ1-1, with D possibly TRBD1 on 5 matching bases. This CDR3 contains 13 residues. Germline CDR1 is SEHNR and CDR2 is FQNEAQ (reference sequence). Trimming took off 1 base at V and 6 bases at J, with 9 bases between the two ends. The CDR3 spells CASSLDQGAEAFF. The CDR3 nucleotides read TGTGCCAGCAGCTTAGACCAGGGCGCTGAAGCTTTCTTT.

The V gene is TRBV2, the J gene TRBJ2-7; 10 bases line up with TRBD1. The V segment lost 7 bases and the J segment 5 bases; nucleotides outside the gene matches: 8. The germline gives CDR1 SNHLY, CDR2 FYNNEI. The length of the CDR3 is 14 residues. The CDR3 DNA is TGTGCCAGCAAGCCGGGACAGGGGTTCCACGAGCAGTACTTC. It codes for CASKPGQGFHEQYF.

The V and J genes are TRBV4-2 and TRBJ2-1; 12 bases are a match to TRBD2. This CDR3 has 17 residues. CDR1 and CDR2 (germline): LGHNA, YNFKEQ. With 3 bases clipped from V and 7 bases from J, the junction kept 10 bases outside the gene matches. The DNA of the CDR3 is TGTGCCAGCAGCCAGCTCCTAGCGGGGGGGCCGAGGAATGAGCAGTTCTTC. The encoded protein is CASSQLLAGGPRNEQFF.

In the case of this clone: Compared with germline, one end of the junction differs, possibly owing to a read error. The V gene is TRBV4-3, the J gene TRBJ2-3; 9 nucleotides match TRBD2. Germline V CDR1 and CDR2: LGHNA, YSLEER. This CDR3 has 18 amino acids. Written as DNA, the CDR3 is TGCGCCAGCAGCCAAGATCCCGTAGCGGGGGCTAGCACAGCTACGCAGTATTTT. Its protein product is CASSQDPVAGASTATQYF.